This entry lists 12 T cell receptor beta chains sequenced from one sample in a study of blood T cell repertoires in COVID-19. Sequencing was performed with immunoSEQ multiplex PCR; in TCRdb, only in-frame clones are kept and a portion is missing. Of roughly 98,000 clones detected, around 94% appear once; the ten largest clones hold roughly 6.6%. The sequencing input was peripheral blood. All receptors derive from a woman aged 55 to 70 with active COVID-19.

The chain uses TRBV5-1 and TRBJ1-4, with TRBD1 matching 7 bases. The germline V gene encodes CDR1 SGHRS and CDR2 YFSETQ. The CDR3 sequence is 16 residues long. After removal of 4 bases from V and 4 bases from J, the junction contained 10 bases not matched to a gene. Here the CDR3 reads CASSPNRDSLNEKLFF. The CDR3 DNA reads TGCGCCAGCAGCCCTAACCGGGACAGCCTTAATGAAAAACTGTTTTTT. Filled out from reference TRBV5-1 and TRBJ1-4, the complete variable domain reads KAGVTQTPRYLIKTRGQQVTLSCSPISGHRSVSWYQQTPGQGLQFLFEYFSETQRNKGNFPGRFSGRQFSNSRSEMNVSTLELGDSALYLCASSPNRDSLNEKLFFGSGTQLSVL.

V is TRBV28 and J is TRBJ2-7; tentative D call: TRBD2 (5 bases). The CDR3 is made up of 13 amino acids. The V and J ends lost 7 bases and 3 bases respectively, with 13 bases between them. From germline, CDR1 is MDHEN and CDR2 SYDVKM. CDR3 protein: CASNFRGSYEQYF. CDR3 DNA: TGTGCCAGCAACTTCCGGGGTAGCTACGAGCAGTACTTC.

The rearrangement joins TRBV27 to TRBJ1-5, with D maybe TRBD1 (5 bases). V was trimmed by 7 bases and J by 0 bases, leaving 22 bases between them. From germline, CDR1 is MNHEY and CDR2 SMNVEV (reference sequence). The CDR3 has 18 residues. The CDR3 loop reads CASIRPGVWDYSNQPQHF. CDR3 DNA: TGTGCCAGCATCCGGCCTGGGGTATGGGACTATAGCAATCAGCCCCAGCATTTT.

The chain has TRBV4-2 and TRBJ1-5; possible D gene TRBD1, 5 bases. The CDR3 has 15 residues. Germline lookup yields CDR1 LGHNA and CDR2 YNFKEQ. V was shortened by 0 bases and J by 6 bases, with 12 bases between the two germline ends. Here the CDR3 reads CASSQDHPGVQPQHF. The DNA of the CDR3 is TGTGCCAGCAGCCAAGATCATCCGGGGGTTCAGCCCCAGCATTTT.

The chain carries TRBV15 and TRBJ1-1; D call uncertain. The CDR3 runs 13 residues. The V end was cut by 2 bases, the J end by 1 base, with 5 bases between. Germline V gives CDR1 LNHNV, CDR2 YYDKDF (reference sequence). CDR3 nucleotides: TGTGCCACCAGCAGAACAGAGAACACTGAAGCTTTCTTT. Amino acids: CATSRTENTEAFF.

The rearrangement uses TRBV28 and TRBJ2-1; TRBD2 matches 8 bases. The V gene's germline CDR1 is MDHEN and CDR2 SYDVKM. The ends lost 6 bases at V and 0 bases at J; junction bases unmatched: 7. The length of the CDR3 is 16 residues. The DNA of the CDR3 is TGTGCCAGCAGGCCGGGGGGGTCCTCCTCCTACAATGAGCAGTTCTTC. It specifies CASRPGGSSSYNEQFF.

The chain combines TRBV19 with TRBJ1-5, with 8 bases that match TRBD1. Per germline, CDR1 LNHDA and CDR2 SQIVND (reference sequence). This CDR3 contains 18 residues. V lost 6 bases and J lost 0; bases outside the gene matches: 13. In nucleotides, the CDR3 is TGTGCCAGTAGACCCGGGACAGGAATCGGAAATAGCAATCAGCCCCAGCATTTT. This codes for CASRPGTGIGNSNQPQHF.

The chain links TRBV5-1 to TRBJ1-5, with 11 bases identical to TRBD1. Losses at the gene ends were 4 bases for V and 6 bases for J; bases not matched to a gene: 6. The CDR3 spans 15 residues. The V gene's germline CDR1 is SGHRS and CDR2 YFSETQ. CDR3: CASSQGTGGGQPQHF. DNA for the CDR3: TGCGCCAGCAGCCAAGGGACAGGGGGAGGTCAGCCCCAGCATTTT.

This chain links TRBV19 with TRBJ2-2, with 9 positions matching TRBD1. The CDR3 has 19 amino acids. The V gene's germline CDR1 is LNHDA and CDR2 SQIVND (reference sequence). J gave up 6 bases and V 4 bases, and 18 bases lay outside the gene matches. The CDR3 DNA sequence: TGTGCCAGTAGTAAATCCGGGACAGGGAACTTTCGTAGGGCCGGGGAGCTGTTTTTT. It specifies CASSKSGTGNFRRAGELFF.

V and J are TRBV30 and TRBJ2-7; D unresolved. The CDR3 runs to 12 residues. Trimming cost V 1 base and J 7 bases, with 11 bases left between them. Looked up from germline, CDR1 is GTSNPN and CDR2 is SVGIG (reference sequence). Written as DNA, the CDR3 is TGTGCCTGGAGTGCTCGTCCCGGGGAGCAGTACTTC. This translates into CAWSARPGEQYF.

The J gene is TRBJ2-3, the V gene TRBV5-1; tentative D call: TRBD2 (5 bases). V lost 2 bases to trimming and J lost 1 base, with 5 bases between them. The germline V gene encodes CDR1 SGHRS and CDR2 YFSETQ. The CDR3 loop spans 13 amino acids. The DNA of the CDR3 is TGCGCCAGCAGCTTCGGGGGCACAGATACGCAGTATTTT. Its protein is CASSFGGTDTQYF.

The chain recombines TRBV2 with TRBJ1-4, with unresolved D. V was pared by 1 base and J by 8 bases, with 14 bases between. The CDR3 contains 15 residues. In germline, CDR1 is SNHLY, CDR2 FYNNEI. CDR3 residues: CASSEGMGSYEKLFF. CDR3 nucleotides: TGTGCCAGCAGTGAAGGGATGGGGAGTTACGAAAAACTGTTTTTT.